What follows are 13 T cell receptor beta chains derived from one specimen sequenced in a study of OX40 agonist ivuxolimab in advanced cancers. Library method: the immunoSEQ multiplex PCR assay. TCRdb took this table from immuneACCESS and kept in-frame rearrangements with V and J called. Such tables lack part of the clones; where checked against another copy, unresolved V genes explain under half of the gap, and the rest is unexplained. This sample is represented by around 79,000 clones; approximately 85% of them were singletons. Jointly, the top ten make up under 0.75% of the sample. The sample here was CD4+ or CD8+ T cells sorted from blood, taken in a trial of the OX40 agonist ivuxolimab. These receptors all stem from an adult with an advanced solid tumor such as melanoma, head and neck, liver or kidney cancer.

The V call is TRBV27, the J call TRBJ2-6; 7 positions agree with TRBD1. This CDR3 comprises 16 residues. Germline V gene lookup returns CDR1 MNHEY and CDR2 SMNVEV (reference sequence). Losses at the gene ends were 2 bases for V and 4 bases for J; bases not matched to a gene: 5. CDR3: CASSLQGQTGANVLTF. The DNA of the CDR3 is TGTGCCAGCAGTTTACAGGGACAGACGGGGGCCAACGTCCTGACTTTC.

This clone was detected only a few times. The V call is TRBV7-7, the J call TRBJ2-2; 12 positions agree with TRBD2. V lost 6 bases and J lost 2; bases outside the gene matches: 7. This CDR3 contains 17 residues. Germline-derived CDR1 and CDR2 are SSHAT and FNYEAQ (reference sequence). The CDR3 coding sequence is TGTGCCAGCAGTCCCACGACTAGCGGGGGAAACACCGGGGAGCTGTTTTTT. Residues: CASSPTTSGGNTGELFF.

The rearrangement joins TRBV5-4 to TRBJ1-6, with a tentative D call TRBD1 (6 bases). CDR1 is SGHNT, CDR2 YYREEE, per germline (reference sequence). Deletions cut 4 bases from V and 0 bases from J, with 14 bases between. This CDR3 region has 17 residues. Here the CDR3 DNA reads TGTGCCAGCAGCGATGGACAGTCAGGCTCCTATAATTCACCCCTCCACTTT. Its translation is CASSDGQSGSYNSPLHF.

The V call is TRBV2, the J call TRBJ2-1; D might be TRBD2 (5 bases). V lost 2 bases to trimming and J lost 6 bases, with 14 bases between them. Germline V gene lookup returns CDR1 SNHLY and CDR2 FYNNEI. This CDR3 has 15 amino acids. In nucleotides, the CDR3 is TGTGCCAGCAGTGAAAGTGGCGGGTCCCGCAATGAGCAGTTCTTC. This gives the protein CASSESGGSRNEQFF.

This clone came up a few times. CDR3 nucleotide sequence: TGTGCCAGCTCACCTTCGTACGGGACAGGGGGAAGAAATGAGCAGTTCTTC. It yields the protein CASSPSYGTGGRNEQFF. V usage is TRBV18 and J usage is TRBJ2-1; TRBD1 matches at 11 bases. The germline gives CDR1 KGHSH, CDR2 LQKENI. The CDR3 length is 17 residues. J was trimmed by 7 bases and V by 3 bases; bases with no gene match: 11. Full variable domain (remainder filled in from reference TRBV18 and TRBJ2-1): NAGVMQNPRHLVRRRGQEARLRCSPMKGHSHVYWYRQLPEEGLKFMVYLQKENIIDESGMPKERFSAEFPKEGPSILRIQQVVRGDSAAYFCASSPSYGTGGRNEQFFGPGTRLTVL.

V gene TRBV18 combines with J gene TRBJ2-5, with D perhaps matching TRBD1 (6 bases). CDR3 length: 14 residues. The germline gives CDR1 KGHSH, CDR2 LQKENI. V lost 5 bases, J lost 5 bases, and 15 bases lay in between. The CDR3 here is CASSRQEVEETQYF. CDR3 DNA: TGTGCCAGCTCAAGACAGGAGGTGGAGGAGACCCAGTACTTC.

The genes are TRBV9 and TRBJ1-6; a weak D match, TRBD1 (5 bases). V was cut by 2 bases and J by 10 bases, with 16 bases left in between. This CDR3 has 15 residues. Germline V CDR1 and CDR2: SGDLS, YYNGEE. CDR3 sequence: CASSVQGGSISPLHF. For the CDR3, the DNA is TGTGCCAGCAGCGTCCAGGGAGGGAGCATCTCACCCCTCCACTTT.

Notes on this clone: Other nucleotide sequences from this sample produce the same CDR3. The CDR3 DNA sequence: TGTGCCAGCAGTGAAGCGGTTGTGGGGGGCGGTGGTTCACCCCTCCACTTT. This gives the protein CASSEAVVGGGGSPLHF. The gene calls are TRBV6-1 and TRBJ1-6, with a weak D call TRBD1 (6 bases). V lost 0 bases, J lost 9 bases, and 18 bases lay in between. The CDR3 totals 17 residues. The germline gives CDR1 MNHNS, CDR2 SASEGT.

V gene TRBV11-2 combines with J gene TRBJ1-2, with D perhaps TRBD1 (5 bases). In germline, CDR1 is SGHAT, CDR2 FQNNGV. Trimming left V 0 bases short and J 5 bases short, with 13 bases between. The CDR3 is made up of 15 amino acids. CDR3 in amino acids: CASSLDPGGWYGYTF. As DNA, the CDR3 is TGTGCCAGCAGCTTAGATCCCGGGGGTTGGTATGGCTACACCTTC.

The rearrangement uses TRBV18 and TRBJ2-3, with 13 bases that match TRBD2. This CDR3 is 18 amino acids long. V was pared by 6 bases and J by 2 bases, with 11 bases of the junction left unmatched. From germline, CDR1 is KGHSH and CDR2 LQKENI. CDR3 sequence: CASSSGTSGAFTTDTQYF. The DNA of the CDR3 is TGTGCCAGCTCGAGTGGGACTAGCGGGGCCTTTACCACAGATACGCAGTATTTT.

The chain links TRBV21-1 to TRBJ2-7; the D call TRBD2 from the table was never checked on the DNA. TRBV21-1 counts as a pseudogene. The CDR3 loop spans 15 amino acids. CDR3 loop: CASSKRHRDRDEQYF. The CDR3 DNA sequence: TGTGCCAGCAGCAAACGGCACCGGGATAGGGACGAGCAGTACTTC.

The V and J genes are TRBV7-2 and TRBJ1-5; 7 bases align to TRBD1. The germline V gene has CDR1 SGHTA and CDR2 FQGNSA. The CDR3 is made up of 15 amino acids. Unmatched junction bases numbered 7, after V lost 5 bases and J lost 3 bases. CDR3: CASSLRTGTNQPQHF. Written as DNA, the CDR3 is TGTGCCAGCAGCCTCAGGACAGGTACCAATCAGCCCCAGCATTTT.

The CDR3 region is CASSLVDTGELFF. The CDR3 bases are TGTGCCAGCAGCTTAGTGGACACCGGGGAGCTGTTTTTT. The chain is built from TRBV7-6 and TRBJ2-2; D gene unclear. V was cut by 1 base and J by 3 bases, with 3 bases left in between. The germline V gene encodes CDR1 SGHVS and CDR2 FNYEAQ. This CDR3 region has 13 residues. The variable domain in full, with the rest retrieved from reference TRBV7-6 and TRBJ2-2, is GAGVSQSPRYKVTKRGQDVALRCDPISGHVSLYWYRQALGQGPEFLTYFNYEAQQDKSGLPNDRFSAERPEGSISTLTIQRTEQRDSAMYRCASSLVDTGELFFGEGSRLTVL.